Listed here are 18 T cell receptor beta chains from one sample, sequenced in a study of vaccination and CD4 T cells after COVID-19. Documented treatment: roughly 10-day PBMC culture with coronavirus spike peptide pools or control peptides (ViraFEST assay). Their cognate antigens are unknown. Cultured CD4+ T-cell DNA underwent Oncomine TCR Beta short-read sequencing. TCRdb independently ran MiXCR on the PCR reads; one entry per CDR3 protein. The data show 15,000 to 20,000 distinct CDR3 sequences, with about a third seen just once and around a sixth held by the top ten. The sequenced material came from cultured CD4+ T cells from blood. The source of these receptors is a human donor with COVID-19.

V is TRBV18 and J is TRBJ1-2, with TRBD1 matching 11 bases. Trimming at V came to 4 bases and at J to 4 bases, leaving 5 bases not matched to a gene. Germline V gene lookup returns CDR1 KGHSH and CDR2 LQKENI. CDR3 length: 15 amino acids. CDR3 loop: CASSQRTGGGYGYTF. In nucleotides, the CDR3 is TGTGCCAGCTCACAAAGGACAGGGGGCGGCTATGGCTACACCTTC.

The V and J genes are TRBV10-1 and TRBJ2-2; perhaps D is TRBD1 or TRBD2 (5 bases each). CDR3 size: 15 residues. The germline CDR1 and CDR2 sequences are WNHNN and SYGVQD (reference sequence). Trimming left V 0 bases short and J 1 base short, with 6 bases between. As DNA, the CDR3 is TGCGCCAGCAGTGAGTCGGGGGTGAACACCGGGGAGCTGTTTTTT. Translating it yields CASSESGVNTGELFF.

The chain recombines TRBV20-1 with TRBJ2-3; the match to TRBD1 covers 7 bases. Looked up from germline, CDR1 is DFQATT and CDR2 is SNEGSKA (reference sequence). CDR3 length: 15 residues. The trim removed 3 bases at V and 0 bases at J, leaving 6 bases unmatched. The CDR3 here is CSASRAGGSTDTQYF. The CDR3 region has the DNA TGCAGTGCTAGCCGAGCAGGGGGTAGCACAGATACGCAGTATTTT.

This clonotype occurred a few times. The CDR3 DNA is TGCAGTGCTGATAGCGGGGGGGGCCCGTATAATTCACCCCTCCACTTT. Translation gives CSADSGGGPYNSPLHF. This sequence joins TRBV20-1 and TRBJ1-6; possible D gene TRBD1, 6 bases. V was cut by 5 bases and J by 4 bases, with 18 bases left in between. The CDR3 sequence is 16 residues long. CDR1 is DFQATT, CDR2 SNEGSKA, per germline (reference sequence).

This clonotype has only a few counts. V is TRBV24-1 and J is TRBJ2-7, with D tentatively TRBD2 (5 bases). This CDR3 is 21 amino acids long. Germline CDR1 and CDR2: KGHDR and SFDVKD. V was cut by 4 bases and J by 0 bases, with 30 bases left in between. CDR3 sequence: CATSDRGFRDRGSDYSYEQYF. In nucleotides, the CDR3 is TGTGCCACCAGTGACCGAGGGTTCCGCGATCGTGGGTCCGACTACTCCTACGAGCAGTACTTC.

The gene calls are TRBV5-1 and TRBJ1-6, with D possibly being TRBD1 (5 bases). This CDR3 has 14 amino acids. V was shortened by 4 bases and J by 10 bases, with 15 bases between the two germline ends. Germline lookup yields CDR1 SGHRS and CDR2 YFSETQ. Here the CDR3 DNA reads TGCGCCAGCAGCGTTGGGACCGCGGGATCACCCCTCCACTTT. It codes for CASSVGTAGSPLHF.

The V call is TRBV6-1, the J call TRBJ2-7; 7 nucleotides match TRBD1. Trimming at V came to 6 bases and at J to 0 bases, leaving 11 bases not matched to a gene. This CDR3 region has 16 residues. Germline CDR1 reads MNHNS; CDR2 reads SASEGT. This CDR3 is CASSGGATGSSYEQYF. CDR3 nucleotides: TGTGCCAGCAGCGGTGGGGCGACAGGGAGCTCCTACGAGCAGTACTTC.

This clonotype showed up just a few times. The J gene is TRBJ2-7, the V gene TRBV20-1; 10 bases line up with TRBD2. Germline V gene sequence: CDR1 DFQATT, CDR2 SNEGSKA (reference sequence). The CDR3 has 14 amino acids. Germline trimming cut 4 bases from V and 0 bases from J; bases unmatched to any gene: 3. DNA of the CDR3: TGCAGTGCTAAAGCGGGGGGGAACTCCTACGAGCAGTACTTC. Protein product: CSAKAGGNSYEQYF.

This clonotype was seen a few times. V usage is TRBV19 and J usage is TRBJ2-2, with 8 bases fitting TRBD1. The germline V gene has CDR1 LNHDA and CDR2 SQIVND (reference sequence). Trimming removed 10 bases from V and 3 bases from J; junction bases left unmatched: 7. The length of the CDR3 is 14 residues. The CDR3 region is CATHGTGYTGELFF. The CDR3 coding sequence is TGTGCCACACACGGGACAGGTTACACCGGGGAGCTGTTTTTT.

The V gene is TRBV12-3 or TRBV12-4, the J gene TRBJ1-6; 10 bases agree with TRBD1. J was trimmed by 8 bases and V by 6 bases; bases with no gene match: 4. The CDR3 covers 14 residues. This chain's CDR3 is CASRKTGGHSPLHF. The CDR3 DNA reads as TGTGCCAGCAGAAAGACAGGGGGCCATTCACCCCTCCACTTT.

This clonotype was seen only a few times. J is TRBJ1-1 and V is TRBV6-1; 11 bases agree with TRBD1. The trim removed 6 bases at V and 4 bases at J, leaving 4 bases unmatched. Germline CDR1 is MNHNS and CDR2 is SASEGT. The CDR3 is made up of 14 amino acids. CDR3 nucleotides: TGTGCCAGCAGGACCGGGACAGGGGGCACTGAAGCTTTCTTT. It codes for CASRTGTGGTEAFF.

This clonotype was detected a few times. This chain connects TRBV20-1 to TRBJ1-2, with TRBD1 as a possible D gene (5 bases). The CDR3 runs 13 residues. Looked up from germline, CDR1 is DFQATT and CDR2 is SNEGSKA (reference sequence). Trimming removed 7 bases at V and 6 bases at J, with 18 bases between. CDR3 in DNA: TGCAGTGGGCCCAATTGGGGGTCCCATGGCTACACCTTC. Its protein is CSGPNWGSHGYTF.

The sample holds a few counts of this clonotype. The rearrangement joins TRBV5-4 to TRBJ1-1; 10 positions match TRBD1. This CDR3 is built from 15 residues. The V segment lost 6 bases and the J segment 3 bases; nucleotides outside the gene matches: 8. Germline CDR1 SGHNT, CDR2 YYREEE (reference sequence). In DNA form, the CDR3 reads TGTGCCAGCACCGGGGACAGGGGTTATGACACTGAAGCTTTCTTT. Protein: CASTGDRGYDTEAFF.

This clonotype was seen a single time. This rearrangement joins TRBV12-3 or TRBV12-4 to TRBJ1-1, with D unresolved. CDR3 length: 14 amino acids. The ends were cut back, 6 bases at V and 5 bases at J, with 16 bases in the middle. The DNA for the CDR3 is TGTGCCAGCAGAATACGCCTTCCATGGACTGAAGCTTTCTTT. Residues: CASRIRLPWTEAFF.

The chain couples TRBV11-3 to TRBJ2-7; D is ambiguous. This CDR3 contains 14 residues. V lost 6 bases and J 4 bases, leaving 16 bases between the germline ends. Germline loops: CDR1 SGHNT, CDR2 YENEEA. The CDR3 bases are TGTGCCAGCAGTCGCAGCCCCTATACTTACGAGCAGTACTTC. This sequence encodes CASSRSPYTYEQYF.

The J gene is TRBJ1-3, the V gene TRBV12-3 or TRBV12-4; a weak D match, TRBD1 (6 bases). This CDR3 contains 18 residues. V was shortened by 6 bases and J by 0 bases, with 21 bases between the two germline ends. DNA for the CDR3: TGTGCCAGCAGGCGGCCCGAGACAGGATTATACTCTGGAAACACCATATATTTT. This gives the protein CASRRPETGLYSGNTIYF.

The V and J genes are TRBV18 and TRBJ1-2; no clear D gene. The CDR3 is 15 residues long. Germline CDR1 and CDR2: KGHSH and LQKENI. V lost 6 bases to trimming and J lost 7 bases, with 21 bases between them. CDR3 sequence (DNA): TGTGCCAGCTCCCCTACGGAAGGGTTGCTTGGTGGCTACACCTTC. Translated: CASSPTEGLLGGYTF.

This clonotype appeared a few times. The chain employs TRBV6-1 and TRBJ1-1; D not resolved. There are 13 residues in the CDR3. Per germline, CDR1 MNHNS and CDR2 SASEGT. V was trimmed by 2 bases and J by 9 bases, leaving 13 bases between them. CDR3 sequence reads: CASSEFGREKAFF. In DNA, the CDR3 is TGTGCCAGCAGTGAATTCGGAAGGGAAAAAGCTTTCTTT.